A selection of T cell receptor beta chains follows, all from one sample in a study of PD-L1 blockade in urothelial cancer. Sequencing used immunoSEQ multiplex PCR; TCRdb keeps in-frame clones, though not all of them. The table lists almost 50,000 clones, around 84% of them singletons, with more than 3% in the top ten. Sequenced material: PBMCs, taken around atezolizumab (anti-PD-L1) treatment. These receptors were collected from a man in his 70s with urothelial cancer. Both conserved end residues are part of each CDR3. A D gene is named only where the DNA matches it firmly.

j_call	d_call	cdr3_length	v_call	cdr3_nt	cdr3_aa
TRBJ2-1	TRBD1	14	TRBV2	TGTGCCAGCAGCCCGGACAGGGATTCGCGGGAGCAGTTCTTC	CASSPDRDSREQFF
TRBJ1-1	NA	13	TRBV14	TGTGCCAGCAGCCAAGCCTTGAACACTGAAGCTTTCTTT	CASSQALNTEAFF
TRBJ2-6	NA	14	TRBV18	TGTGCCAGCTCACCCTCCTCTGGGGCCAACGTCCTGACTTTC	CASSPSSGANVLTF
TRBJ1-5	NA	11	TRBV20-1	TGCAGTGCTAGAGCCGATCAGCCCCAGCATTTT	CSARADQPQHF
TRBJ1-5	TRBD1	15	TRBV19	TGTGCCAGTAGCCAGGGACAGGGGGCAGGGCAGCCCCAGCATTTT	CASSQGQGAGQPQHF
TRBJ1-1	TRBD1	15	TRBV6-1	TGTGCCAGCAGTGAGTACACAGGGGGAGACACTGAAGCTTTCTTT	CASSEYTGGDTEAFF
TRBJ2-7	TRBD2	15	TRBV25-1	TGTGCCAGCAGTGAATTTGAGCGGGGGAGATACGAGCAGTACTTC	CASSEFERGRYEQYF
TRBJ1-5	NA	15	TRBV2	TGTGCCAGCCACAGGGATTCTCGAAGCAATCAGCCCCAGCATTTT	CASHRDSRSNQPQHF
TRBJ2-7	NA	15	TRBV5-4	TGTGCCAGCAGCTCCCCAGGAGCAGGGACCTACGAGCAGTACTTC	CASSSPGAGTYEQYF
TRBJ2-2	TRBD1	13	TRBV6-1	TGTGCCACCAAGACAGGGGAAACCGGGGAGCTGTTTTTT	CATKTGETGELFF
TRBJ2-4	NA	15	TRBV15	TGTGCCACCAGCAGAGATCGGTCAGGTCCAGACATTCAGTACTTC	CATSRDRSGPDIQYF